This passage covers 7 T cell receptor beta chains from one sample sequenced in a study of blood T cell repertoires in COVID-19. Repertoires were generated with immunoSEQ multiplex PCR, while TCRdb's copy carries only in-frame clones and drops some. The sample carries some 95,000 clones, roughly 87% recorded once. Input material: peripheral blood. These receptor sequences come from a man in his 70s with acute or convalescent COVID-19.

V and J are TRBV4-1 and TRBJ2-7; 9 nucleotides align to TRBD2. This CDR3 has 15 amino acids. V gave up 1 base and J gave up 2 bases; unmatched junction bases: 3. Germline V CDR1 and CDR2: MGHRA, YSYEKL. CDR3 DNA sequence: TGCGCCAGCAGCCAAGCCGGGACTAGCACCTACGAGCAGTACTTC. As protein: CASSQAGTSTYEQYF.

The rearrangement links TRBV11-1 to TRBJ2-5, with a tentative D call TRBD1 (6 bases). The ends were cut back, 5 bases at V and 4 bases at J, with 20 bases in the middle. Germline CDR1 and CDR2: SGHAT and FQDESV (reference sequence). The CDR3 extends over 16 amino acids. CDR3 nucleotides: TGTGCCAGCAGCGGGGACACCAAGAGGGGGTCAGAGACCCAGTACTTC. It is translated as CASSGDTKRGSETQYF. The full variable domain, its missing parts supplied by reference TRBV11-1 and TRBJ2-5, is EAEVAQSPRYKITEKSQAVAFWCDPISGHATLYWYRQILGQGPELLVQFQDESVVDDSQLPKDRFSAERLKGVDSTLKIQPAELGDSAMYLCASSGDTKRGSETQYFGPGTRLLVL.

The chain couples TRBV5-1 to TRBJ2-3; the match to TRBD2 covers 10 bases. The CDR3 has 17 amino acids. The germline gives CDR1 SGHRS, CDR2 YFSETQ. Trimming at V came to 5 bases and at J to 0 bases, leaving 9 bases not matched to a gene. The CDR3 reads CASRSGTSAVSTDTQYF. As DNA, the CDR3 is TGCGCCAGCAGATCTGGGACTAGCGCCGTGAGCACAGATACGCAGTATTTT.

V and J are TRBV5-8 and TRBJ1-2; D is unresolved. Trimming removed 3 bases from V and 8 bases from J, with 11 bases in between. The CDR3 sequence is 12 residues long. CDR1 is SGHTS, CDR2 YDEGEE, per germline. CDR3 sequence (DNA): TGTGCCAGCAGCTGGACCGGAGGGGGCTACACCTTC. Translating gives CASSWTGGGYTF.

CDR3 residues: CASSGTWGEQFF. Written as DNA, the CDR3 is TGTGCCAGCAGCGGGACTTGGGGTGAGCAGTTCTTC. The V gene is TRBV9, the J gene TRBJ2-1, with D perhaps TRBD2 (5 bases). Trimming removed 3 bases from V and 9 bases from J, with 10 bases in between. Germline V CDR1 and CDR2: SGDLS, YYNGEE. The CDR3 loop spans 12 amino acids.

The genes are TRBV28 and TRBJ2-3, with 10 nucleotides matching TRBD1. CDR1 and CDR2 (germline): MDHEN, SYDVKM. The CDR3 length is 15 residues. V lost 5 bases, J lost 2 bases, and 4 bases stayed unmatched. This CDR3 is CASSAGTGVTDTQYF. The CDR3, as DNA: TGTGCCAGCAGTGCCGGGACAGGGGTCACAGATACGCAGTATTTT.

The J gene is TRBJ2-5, the V gene TRBV4-2; TRBD2 agrees at 13 bases. J gave up 3 bases and V 4 bases, and 5 bases lay outside the gene matches. The CDR3 is 16 amino acids. CDR1 and CDR2 from the germline V gene are LGHNA and YNFKEQ. The CDR3 DNA reads TGTGCCAGCAGCCCCGGGACTAGCGGGGTTAAAGAGACCCAGTACTTC. It specifies CASSPGTSGVKETQYF.